This TCR beta chain appears in the sequencing data of a study of T cells in Graves' hyperthyroidism and ophthalmopathy. With 1 base removed from V and 2 bases from J, the gap between germline ends came to 15 bases. CDR1 and CDR2 from the germline V gene are SQVTM and ANQGSEA. The CDR3 runs 15 residues. Findings of the study overall: With a median lead of around 5.9 months before onset, the model predicted ophthalmopathy.

Graves' hyperthyroidism showing no ophthalmopathy progression within 18 months was considered stable. Participants, patients aged 18 to 65, had newly diagnosed hyperthyroidism with a duration under 2 months. About this clonotype: What it binds is not known. This may come from a read error, since a much larger clone is one base off.

Regions amplified from RNA transcripts were the TCR beta CDR3 regions. A first-round RT-PCR of the TCR CDR3 used the HTBI primer set. Each CDR3 protein is one row after TCRdb ran MiXCR on the multiplex PCR reads. Of approximately 560,000 distinct CDR3 sequences in the sample, 40% to 55% were seen once. The chain couples TRBV29-1 to TRBJ2-7, with D tentatively TRBD1 (6 bases). The receptor was isolated from a young woman with Graves' hyperthyroidism. The sequenced sample consisted of peripheral blood or thyroid tissue (not recorded which). The DNA for the CDR3 is TGCAGCGTTGAAGGTGTGGGACACGATGCCTACGAGCAGTACTTC. Encoded protein: CSVEGVGHDAYEQYF.